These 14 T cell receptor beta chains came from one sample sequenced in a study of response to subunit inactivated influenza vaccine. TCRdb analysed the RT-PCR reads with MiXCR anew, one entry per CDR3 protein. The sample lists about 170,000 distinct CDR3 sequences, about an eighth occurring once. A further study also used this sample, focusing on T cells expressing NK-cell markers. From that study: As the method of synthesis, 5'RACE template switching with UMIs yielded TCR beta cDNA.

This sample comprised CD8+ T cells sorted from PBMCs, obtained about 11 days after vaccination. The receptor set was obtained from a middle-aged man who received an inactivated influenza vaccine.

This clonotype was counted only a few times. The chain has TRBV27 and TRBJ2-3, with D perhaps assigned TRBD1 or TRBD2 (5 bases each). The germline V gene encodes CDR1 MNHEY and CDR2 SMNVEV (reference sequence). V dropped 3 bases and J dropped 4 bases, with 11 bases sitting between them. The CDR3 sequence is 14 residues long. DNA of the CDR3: TGTGCCAGCAGTTTCTGGCTGGGGGCAGATACGCAGTATTTT. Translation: CASSFWLGADTQYF.

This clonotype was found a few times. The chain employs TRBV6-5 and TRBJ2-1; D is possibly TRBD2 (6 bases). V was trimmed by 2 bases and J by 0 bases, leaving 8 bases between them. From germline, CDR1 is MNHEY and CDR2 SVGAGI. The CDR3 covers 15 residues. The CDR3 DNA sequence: TGTGCCAGCAGTTACGTGGGAGGCTCCTACAATGAGCAGTTCTTC. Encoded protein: CASSYVGGSYNEQFF.

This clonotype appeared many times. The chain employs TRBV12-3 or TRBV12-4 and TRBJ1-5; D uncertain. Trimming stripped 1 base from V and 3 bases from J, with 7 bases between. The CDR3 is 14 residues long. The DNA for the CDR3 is TGTGCCAGCAGTTTAGAACGGACCAATCAGCCCCAGCATTTT. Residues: CASSLERTNQPQHF.

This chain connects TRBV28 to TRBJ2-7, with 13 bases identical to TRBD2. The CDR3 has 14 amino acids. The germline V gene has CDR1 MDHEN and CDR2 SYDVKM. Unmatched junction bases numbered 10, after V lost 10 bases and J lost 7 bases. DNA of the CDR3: TGTGCCATTACTCCGGGACTAGCGGGAAGAGAGCAGTACTTC. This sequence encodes CAITPGLAGREQYF.

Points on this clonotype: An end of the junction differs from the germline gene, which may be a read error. Written as DNA, the CDR3 is TGTGCCAGCAGCCAAGACGGGGACAGGGAGTTT. Translating gives CASSQDGDREF. The V and J genes are TRBV3-1 and TRBJ2-3; the match to TRBD1 covers 9 bases. CDR3 length: 11 amino acids. CDR1 is LGHDT, CDR2 YNNKEL, per germline (reference sequence).

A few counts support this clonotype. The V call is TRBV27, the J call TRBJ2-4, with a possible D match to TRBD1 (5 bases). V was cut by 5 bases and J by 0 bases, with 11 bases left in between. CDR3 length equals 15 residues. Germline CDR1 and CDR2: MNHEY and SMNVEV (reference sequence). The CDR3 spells CASSALGLAKNIQYF. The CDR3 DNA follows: TGTGCCAGCAGTGCTCTGGGGCTAGCCAAAAACATTCAGTACTTC.

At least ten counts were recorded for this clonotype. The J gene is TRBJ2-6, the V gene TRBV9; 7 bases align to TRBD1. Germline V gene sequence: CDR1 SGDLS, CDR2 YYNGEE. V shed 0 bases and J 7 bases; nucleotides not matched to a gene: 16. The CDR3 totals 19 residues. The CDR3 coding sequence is TGTGCCAGCAGCGTAGATCCTCGGACAGGAGTGGGGATAGCCAACGTCCTGACTTTC. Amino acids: CASSVDPRTGVGIANVLTF.

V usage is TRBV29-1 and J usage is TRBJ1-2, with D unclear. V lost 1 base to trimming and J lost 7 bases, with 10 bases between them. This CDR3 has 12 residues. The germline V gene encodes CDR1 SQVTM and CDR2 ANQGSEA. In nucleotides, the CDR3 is TGCAGCGTTGAAGGGGGTAACGGTGGCTACACCTTC. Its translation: CSVEGGNGGYTF.

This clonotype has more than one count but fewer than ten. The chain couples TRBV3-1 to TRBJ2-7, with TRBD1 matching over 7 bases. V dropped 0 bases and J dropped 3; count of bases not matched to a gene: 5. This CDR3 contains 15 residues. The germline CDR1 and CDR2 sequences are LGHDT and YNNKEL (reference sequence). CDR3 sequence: CASSQESRGNYEQYF. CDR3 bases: TGTGCCAGCAGCCAAGAATCCAGGGGGAACTACGAGCAGTACTTC.

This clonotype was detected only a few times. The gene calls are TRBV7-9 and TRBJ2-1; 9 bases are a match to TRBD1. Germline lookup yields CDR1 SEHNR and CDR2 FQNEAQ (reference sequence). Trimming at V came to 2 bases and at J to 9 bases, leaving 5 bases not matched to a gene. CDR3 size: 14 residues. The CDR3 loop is CASSLYTGGIEQFF. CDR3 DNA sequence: TGTGCCAGCAGCTTATACACAGGGGGCATTGAGCAGTTCTTC.

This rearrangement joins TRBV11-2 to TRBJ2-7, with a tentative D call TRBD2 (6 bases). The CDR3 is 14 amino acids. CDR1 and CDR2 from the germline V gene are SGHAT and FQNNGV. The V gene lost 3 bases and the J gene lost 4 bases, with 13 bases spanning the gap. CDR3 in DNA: TGTGCCAGCAGCTTTGGAGGGGTGGTGTACGAGCAGTACTTC. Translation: CASSFGGVVYEQYF.

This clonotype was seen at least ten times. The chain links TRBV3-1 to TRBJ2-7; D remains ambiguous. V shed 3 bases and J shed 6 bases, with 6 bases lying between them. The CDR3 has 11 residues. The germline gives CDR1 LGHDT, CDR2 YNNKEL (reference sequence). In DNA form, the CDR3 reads TGTGCCAGCAGCCATTATGGCGAGCAGTACTTC. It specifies CASSHYGEQYF.

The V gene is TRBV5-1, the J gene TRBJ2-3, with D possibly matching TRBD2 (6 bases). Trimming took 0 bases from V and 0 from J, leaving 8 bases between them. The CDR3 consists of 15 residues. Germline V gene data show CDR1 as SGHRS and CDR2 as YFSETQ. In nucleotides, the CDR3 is TGCGCCAGCAGCTTGGTGGGGACTAGCACAGATACGCAGTATTTT. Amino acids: CASSLVGTSTDTQYF.

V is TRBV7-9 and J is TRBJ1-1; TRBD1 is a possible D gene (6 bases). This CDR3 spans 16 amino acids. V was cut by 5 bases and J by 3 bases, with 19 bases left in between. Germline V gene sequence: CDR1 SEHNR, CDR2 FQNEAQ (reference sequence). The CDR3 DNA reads TGTGCCAGCAGCCCCAAGGGTGGGGGCTTGGACACTGAAGCTTTCTTT. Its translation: CASSPKGGGLDTEAFF.